This T cell receptor (beta chain) was recovered during a study of blood T cell repertoires in COVID-19. At the level of the study: COVID-19 samples collected from the United States, Italy and Spain covered acute and convalescent phases.

This table comes from immunoSEQ multiplex PCR, and its TCRdb copy is limited to in-frame clones, with some not included. The sample includes 250,000 or so clones, about 89% seen only once; the top ten take more than 1%. This clone was recorded many times. Participant reports of clinical history set cohort assignment. This CDR3 has 15 residues. V was shortened by 7 bases and J by 5 bases, with 16 bases between the two germline ends. CDR1 and CDR2 (germline): KGHDR, SFDVKD. What was sequenced was PBMCs or T cells enriched from blood (not recorded which). The chain carries TRBV24-1 and TRBJ2-2; D perhaps matches TRBD2 (6 bases). This clonotype was sampled from a human donor in a cohort exposed to, infected with or recovered from COVID-19 (not recorded which). The donor label of this sample is uncertain. DNA for the CDR3: TGTGCCACCAGGGACGTGGGGAGGTGGACCGGGGAGCTGTTTTTT. Translated, it gives CATRDVGRWTGELFF.